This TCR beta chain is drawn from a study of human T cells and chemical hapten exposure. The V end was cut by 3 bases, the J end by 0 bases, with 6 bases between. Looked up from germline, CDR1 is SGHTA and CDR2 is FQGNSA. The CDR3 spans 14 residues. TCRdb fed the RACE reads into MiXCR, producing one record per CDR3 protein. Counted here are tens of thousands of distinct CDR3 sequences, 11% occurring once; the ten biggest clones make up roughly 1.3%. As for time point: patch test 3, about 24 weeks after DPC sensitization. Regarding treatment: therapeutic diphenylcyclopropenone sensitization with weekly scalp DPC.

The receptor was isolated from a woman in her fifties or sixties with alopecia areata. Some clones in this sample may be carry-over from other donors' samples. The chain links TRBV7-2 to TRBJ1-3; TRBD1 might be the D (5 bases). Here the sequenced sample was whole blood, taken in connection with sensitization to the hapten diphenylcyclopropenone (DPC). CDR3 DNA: TGTGCCAGCAGCTTCGACAGCTCTGGAAACACCATATATTTT. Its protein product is CASSFDSSGNTIYF.